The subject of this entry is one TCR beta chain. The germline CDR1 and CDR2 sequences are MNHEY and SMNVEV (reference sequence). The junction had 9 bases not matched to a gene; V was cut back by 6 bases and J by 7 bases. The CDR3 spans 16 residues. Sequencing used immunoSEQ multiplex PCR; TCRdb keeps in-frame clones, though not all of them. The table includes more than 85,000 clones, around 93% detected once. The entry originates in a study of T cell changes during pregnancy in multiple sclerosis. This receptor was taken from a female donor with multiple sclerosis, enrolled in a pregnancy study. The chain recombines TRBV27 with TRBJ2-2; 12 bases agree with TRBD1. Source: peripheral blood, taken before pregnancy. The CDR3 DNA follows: TGTGCCAGCAGCCTCGGGACAGGGGGCGAGGGCGGGGAGCTGTTTTTT. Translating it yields CASSLGTGGEGGELFF.